One and the same sample provided the 11 T cell receptor beta chains below, sequenced in a study of identical twins. TCRdb ran MiXCR on the 5' RACE reads and lists one entry per CDR3 protein. The sample consists of 450,000 to 600,000 distinct CDR3 sequences, 20% to 25% of them appearing once. This same sample was also taken into another study, of yellow fever vaccine responses in identical twins.

Sequencing used CD4+ T cells sorted from blood. The source is a woman between 18 and 30 years old in good health.

The CDR3 DNA is TGCGCCAGCAGAATAAATTACCTACAGACCGCTGAAGCTTTCTTT. It encodes CASRINYLQTAEAFF. V gene TRBV5-1 combines with J gene TRBJ1-1; D unresolved. Between the trimmed V and J ends, which lost 5 bases and 6 bases, there was a span of 20 bases. This CDR3 is built from 15 residues. In germline, CDR1 is SGHRS, CDR2 YFSETQ.

This clonotype was found a few times. Written as DNA, the CDR3 is TGCGCCAGCAAACAGAATCCCTTTTACACCGGGGAGCTGTTTTTT. As protein: CASKQNPFYTGELFF. V gene TRBV5-1 combines with J gene TRBJ2-2; D uncertain. V was pared by 6 bases and J by 3 bases, with 15 bases between. The CDR3 spans 15 residues. Germline values: CDR1 SGHRS, CDR2 YFSETQ.

This clonotype was picked up a small number of times. V and J are TRBV12-3 or TRBV12-4 and TRBJ2-7; 7 bases match TRBD1. Trimming took 5 bases from V and 3 from J; bases not matched to a gene: 7. The CDR3 spans 14 residues. The CDR3 bases are TGTGCCAGCAGTATTGAATACAGGGGCTACGAGCAGTACTTC. It specifies CASSIEYRGYEQYF.

The chain uses TRBV13 and TRBJ1-1; D call uncertain. CDR3 length: 15 residues. Germline-derived CDR1 and CDR2 are PRHDT and FYEKMQ (reference sequence). Trimming shortened V by 5 bases and J by 5 bases, and 18 bases separated the two germline ends. DNA of the CDR3: TGTGCCAGCAGCGCCTTGGCTAAGAGTAGAACTGAAGCTTTCTTT. Amino acids: CASSALAKSRTEAFF.

This chain connects TRBV20-1 to TRBJ2-2; D remains ambiguous. V was clipped by 3 bases and J by 6 bases, with 8 bases between them. CDR1 is DFQATT, CDR2 SNEGSKA, per germline (reference sequence). The CDR3 is 12 residues long. CDR3 protein: CSASAGAGELFF. The CDR3 nucleotides read TGCAGTGCTAGTGCAGGAGCCGGGGAGCTGTTTTTT.

The chain is built from TRBV5-5 and TRBJ2-1; D ambiguous. V lost 0 bases and J 3 bases, leaving 13 bases between the germline ends. The germline V gene has CDR1 SGHKS and CDR2 YYEKEE (reference sequence). The CDR3 contains 16 residues. CDR3 nucleotides: TGTGCCAGCAGCTTGGGTGTTGTGGTTGGCTACAATGAGCAGTTCTTC. The encoded protein is CASSLGVVVGYNEQFF.

There are many counts of this clonotype. The chain combines TRBV5-1 with TRBJ1-1; D gene unclear. Germline CDR1 is SGHRS and CDR2 is YFSETQ. The CDR3 loop spans 13 amino acids. Trimming stripped 4 bases from V and 3 bases from J, with 10 bases between. CDR3 bases: TGCGCCAGCAGCCCCAACGTAGACACTGAAGCTTTCTTT. Protein: CASSPNVDTEAFF.

This clonotype was seen only a few times. The rearrangement joins TRBV10-3 to TRBJ2-7; D call uncertain. Trimming took off 4 bases at V and 3 bases at J, with 19 bases between the two ends. The CDR3 has 16 residues. Per the germline V gene, CDR1 is ENHRY and CDR2 is SYGVKD. This CDR3 reads CAISGALRWPLYEQYF. The CDR3 DNA follows: TGTGCCATCAGTGGGGCTTTGAGGTGGCCTCTCTACGAGCAGTACTTC.

The CDR3 spells CASSVLWTGDSLHF. CDR3 in DNA: TGTGCCAGCAGTGTGCTTTGGACAGGTGATTCCCTCCACTTT. The chain combines TRBV2 with TRBJ1-6, with 7 bases matching TRBD1. The germline gives CDR1 SNHLY, CDR2 FYNNEI. The V segment lost 4 bases and the J segment 14 bases; nucleotides outside the gene matches: 11. CDR3 length: 14 residues. The variable domain in full, completed from reference TRBV2 and TRBJ1-6, reads EPEVTQTPSHQVTQMGQEVILRCVPISNHLYFYWYRQILGQKVEFLVSFYNNEISEKSEIFDDQFSVERPDGSNFTLKIRSTKLEDSAMYFCASSVLWTGDSLHFGNGTRLTVT.

This chain joins TRBV20-1 and TRBJ2-5; D not resolved. Germline CDR1 and CDR2: DFQATT and SNEGSKA (reference sequence). This CDR3 is 15 amino acids long. V gave up 0 bases and J gave up 2 bases, with 13 bases separating them. The CDR3 region has the DNA TGCAGTGCTAGAGATGCCGGGCTACCTCAAGAGACCCAGTACTTC. This sequence encodes CSARDAGLPQETQYF.

J is TRBJ2-7 and V is TRBV20-1, with 8 bases identical to TRBD1. Germline-derived CDR1 and CDR2 are DFQATT and SNEGSKA (reference sequence). This CDR3 contains 13 residues. V lost 3 bases and J lost 3; bases outside the gene matches: 4. CDR3 sequence (DNA): TGCAGTGCTAGCGGGACAGGACTCTACGAGCAGTACTTC. This translates into CSASGTGLYEQYF.